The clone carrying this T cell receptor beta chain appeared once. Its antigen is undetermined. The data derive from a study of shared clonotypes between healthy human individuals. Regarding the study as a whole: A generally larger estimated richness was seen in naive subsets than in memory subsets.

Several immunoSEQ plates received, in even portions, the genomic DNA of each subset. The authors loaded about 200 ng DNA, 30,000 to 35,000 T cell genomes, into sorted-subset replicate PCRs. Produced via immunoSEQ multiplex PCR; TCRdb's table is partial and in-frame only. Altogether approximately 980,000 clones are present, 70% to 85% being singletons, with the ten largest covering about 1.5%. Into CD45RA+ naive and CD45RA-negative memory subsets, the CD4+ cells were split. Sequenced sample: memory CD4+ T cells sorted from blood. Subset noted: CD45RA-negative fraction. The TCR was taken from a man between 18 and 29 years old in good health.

CDR3 sequence: CASSTRDREYEQYF. The DNA for the CDR3 is TGTGCCAGCAGCACCCGGGACAGGGAATACGAGCAGTACTTC. The chain uses TRBV5-4 and TRBJ2-7; 9 bases are a match to TRBD1. Germline loops: CDR1 SGHNT, CDR2 YYREEE (reference sequence). The CDR3 loop spans 14 amino acids. J lost 4 bases, V lost 4 bases, and 6 bases had no gene match.